This entry concerns a single T cell receptor beta chain. The data originate from a study of blood T cell repertoires in COVID-19. The wider study: Italy, Spain and the United States were the sources of the convalescent and acute COVID-19 samples.

Authors' methods: For nucleated cells, counts were estimated from reference gene primer amplification. Method: immunoSEQ multiplex PCR; TCRdb's copy keeps in-frame clones and lacks some. The V and J calls and the clone size are those of that table, but D and trimming were determined from the DNA. The sample consists of about 170,000 clones, about four fifths of them appearing once. J gave up 1 base and V 5 bases, and 4 bases lay outside the gene matches. The V gene's germline CDR1 is MDHEN and CDR2 SYDVKM. The CDR3 covers 15 residues. The cohort comprised adults aged 18 to 89 years residing in approximately 25 US areas. Which cohort a participant joined came from the clinical history participants gave.

The rearrangement joins TRBV28 to TRBJ1-4, with TRBD1 matching over 7 bases. The specimen was PBMCs or T cells enriched from blood (not recorded which). This clonotype was sampled from a woman in her forties or fifties in a cohort exposed to, infected with or recovered from COVID-19 (not recorded which). The CDR3 bases are TGTGCCAGCAGTACAGGGGATGGAACTAATGAAAAACTGTTTTTT. This translates into CASSTGDGTNEKLFF.